The present T cell receptor beta chain was sequenced within a study of shared clonotypes between healthy human individuals. Germline CDR1 SGDLS, CDR2 YYNGEE. The CDR3 spans 16 residues. J was trimmed by 4 bases and V by 4 bases; bases with no gene match: 7. Replicate PCRs from sorted subsets contained around 190 ng DNA, which is some 29,000 T cell genomes. Only in-frame clones appear in the TCRdb table, and some are missing; sequencing was by immunoSEQ multiplex PCR. The sample carries approximately 2.3 million clones, approximately 95% recorded once. The sequenced material came from naive CD4+ T cells from PBMCs. Stated subset: CD45RA+ positively selected. The sequence was collected from a man between 18 and 35 years old in good health. Some clones in this sample may be carry-over from other donors' samples. The chain links TRBV9 to TRBJ2-2; TRBD1 aligns across 10 bases. CDR3 in amino acids: CASSPQTGGFTGELFF. The CDR3 coding sequence is TGTGCCAGCAGCCCCCAGACAGGGGGCTTCACCGGGGAGCTGTTTTTT. The full variable domain, completed using reference TRBV9 and TRBJ2-2, is DSGVTQTPKHLITATGQRVTLRCSPRSGDLSVYWYQQSLDQGLQFLIQYYNGEERAKGNILERFSAQQFPDLHSELNLSSLELGDSALYFCASSPQTGGFTGELFFGEGSRLTVL.